These 10 T cell receptor beta chains share one sample of origin, sequenced in a study of blood T cell repertoires in COVID-19. Here immunoSEQ multiplex PCR was the method, and the copy in TCRdb shows in-frame clones only, minus some. The data show about 480,000 clones, around nine tenths seen once. Sequencing was performed on peripheral blood. The receptor source for this set is a woman aged 45-60 years with COVID-19, enrolled during active disease.

This clone was counted once. The chain couples TRBV3-1 (or the pseudogene TRBV3-2) to TRBJ2-5; D may be TRBD1 (6 bases). There are 16 residues in the CDR3. With 1 base removed from V and 3 bases from J, the gap between germline ends came to 15 bases. The germline V gene has CDR1 LGHDT and CDR2 YNNKEL (reference sequence). CDR3 amino acids: CASSQVPPQGKETQYF. CDR3 coding DNA: TGTGCCAGCAGCCAAGTGCCCCCGCAGGGGAAAGAGACCCAGTACTTC.

The chain has TRBV13 and TRBJ1-4; 10 bases are a match to TRBD1. The V gene end was trimmed by 5 bases and the J gene end by 6 bases; junction bases not matched to a gene: 6. The V gene's germline CDR1 is PRHDT and CDR2 FYEKMQ (reference sequence). The CDR3 is 15 amino acids. In DNA, the CDR3 is TGTGCCAGCAGCCCACGACAGGGGGCGGATGAAAAACTGTTTTTT. Its protein product is CASSPRQGADEKLFF.

The genes are TRBV6-5 and TRBJ1-1, with a weak D call TRBD1 (5 bases). This CDR3 is built from 15 residues. Trimming removed 0 bases at V and 2 bases at J, with 10 bases between. Germline values: CDR1 MNHEY, CDR2 SVGAGI. The CDR3 DNA follows: TGTGCCAGCAGTTACTCCGGGGGAGGTAACACTGAAGCTTTCTTT. Residues: CASSYSGGGNTEAFF.

The V call is TRBV23-1, the J call TRBJ1-1, with unresolved D. TRBV23-1 has ORF status, its function being uncertain. The CDR3 sequence is 15 residues long. Trimming stripped 4 bases from V and 4 bases from J, with 16 bases between. DNA for the CDR3: TGCGCCAGCAGTCCCCTAAGAGGGTTTGGCACTGAAGCTTTCTTT. Translation gives CASSPLRGFGTEAFF.

The chain is built from TRBV29-1 and TRBJ1-5; 9 bases are a match to TRBD1. This CDR3 region has 22 residues. Germline V gene lookup returns CDR1 SQVTM and CDR2 ANQGSEA. The junction had 22 bases not matched to a gene; V was cut back by 0 bases and J by 1 base. The CDR3 loop is CSVEDPPGTGTPVVGSNQPQHF. The CDR3 coding sequence is TGCAGCGTTGAAGATCCCCCGGGGACAGGGACGCCAGTGGTCGGGAGCAATCAGCCCCAGCATTTT. Combining the CDR3 with reference TRBV29-1 and TRBJ1-5 gives the whole variable domain SAVISQKPSRDICQRGTSLTIQCQVDSQVTMMFWYRQQPGQSLTLIATANQGSEATYESGFVIDKFPISRPNLTFSTLTVSNMSPEDSSIYLCSVEDPPGTGTPVVGSNQPQHFGDGTRLSIL.

The rearrangement links TRBV4-1 to TRBJ2-3; 8 nucleotides line up with TRBD1. J was trimmed by 3 bases and V by 5 bases; bases with no gene match: 4. There are 14 residues in the CDR3. CDR1 MGHRA and CDR2 YSYEKL come from the germline V gene. The CDR3 DNA reads TGCGCCAGCAGCAACAGGGGGAGAACAGATACGCAGTATTTT. This encodes CASSNRGRTDTQYF.

The V gene is TRBV30, the J gene TRBJ2-1, with D possibly TRBD2 on 5 matching bases. Trimming removed 2 bases at V and 10 bases at J, with 15 bases between. CDR3 length: 13 amino acids. Germline lookup yields CDR1 GTSNPN and CDR2 SVGIG (reference sequence). This CDR3 is CAWSTPSGGEQFF. CDR3 nucleotide sequence: TGTGCCTGGAGTACCCCCTCGGGCGGGGAGCAGTTCTTC. The full variable domain, in which reference TRBV30 and TRBJ2-1 provide the parts outside the CDR3, is SQTIHQWPATLVQPVGSPLSLECTVEGTSNPNLYWYRQAAGRGLQLLFYSVGIGQISSEVPQNLSASRPQDRQFILSSKKLLLSDSGFYLCAWSTPSGGEQFFGPGTRLTVL.

The chain recombines TRBV5-1 with TRBJ2-4, with D uncertain. There are 13 residues in the CDR3. CDR1 SGHRS and CDR2 YFSETQ come from the germline V gene. Between the trimmed V and J ends, which lost 0 bases and 4 bases, there was a span of 5 bases. The CDR3 spells CASSLGGKNIQYF. Written as DNA, the CDR3 is TGCGCCAGCAGCTTGGGCGGAAAAAACATTCAGTACTTC.

The chain combines TRBV6-1 with TRBJ1-2, with D perhaps TRBD1 (6 bases). V lost 0 bases to trimming and J lost 3 bases, with 14 bases between them. Germline CDR1 MNHNS, CDR2 SASEGT. This CDR3 comprises 16 residues. The CDR3 sequence: CASSEAIGGQHYGYTF. For the CDR3, the DNA is TGTGCCAGCAGTGAAGCGATCGGAGGACAGCACTATGGCTACACCTTC.

As to this clone: Different DNA sequences within this sample yield the same CDR3. The chain has TRBV9 and TRBJ1-2; 8 nucleotides align to TRBD1. The germline V gene encodes CDR1 SGDLS and CDR2 YYNGEE. The CDR3 spans 15 residues. Unmatched junction bases numbered 3, after V lost 0 bases and J lost 2 bases. CDR3 nucleotide sequence: TGTGCCAGCAGCGTAGGGGGGACAGGCAACTATGGCTACACCTTC. Translating gives CASSVGGTGNYGYTF.